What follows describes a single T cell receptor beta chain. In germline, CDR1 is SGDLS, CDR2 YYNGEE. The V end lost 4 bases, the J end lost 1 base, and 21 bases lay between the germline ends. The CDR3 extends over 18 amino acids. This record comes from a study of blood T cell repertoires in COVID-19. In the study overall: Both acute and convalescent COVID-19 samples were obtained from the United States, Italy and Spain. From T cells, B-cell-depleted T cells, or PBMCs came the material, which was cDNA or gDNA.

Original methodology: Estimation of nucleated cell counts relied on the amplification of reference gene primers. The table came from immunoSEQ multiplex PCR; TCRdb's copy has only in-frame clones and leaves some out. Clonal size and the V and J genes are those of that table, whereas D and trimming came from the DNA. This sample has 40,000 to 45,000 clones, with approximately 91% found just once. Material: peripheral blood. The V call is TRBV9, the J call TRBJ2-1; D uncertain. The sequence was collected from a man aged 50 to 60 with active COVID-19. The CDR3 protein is CASSPRLGYVGSYNEQFF. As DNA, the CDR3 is TGTGCCAGCAGCCCACGTCTAGGCTACGTAGGATCCTACAATGAGCAGTTCTTC.